Listed here is a single T cell receptor beta chain. What it binds is unknown. MiXCR, applied by TCRdb to the reads, yields one record per CDR3 protein. The repertoire holds approximately 180,000 distinct CDR3 sequences, with under 25% as singletons. The CDR3 runs 16 residues. The V end was cut by 8 bases, the J end by 0 bases, with 17 bases between. The germline V gene encodes CDR1 SNHLY and CDR2 FYNNEI. The entry originates in a study of T cell repertoires in cytomegalovirus infection. Study observations and caveats: There were carriers of CMV plus the relevant HLA, and cumulative public TCR beta family frequency identified them.

Sequenced: PBMCs. The rearrangement links TRBV2 to TRBJ2-1; D is ambiguous. The receptor comes from a human donor in good health (CMV status not recorded). Some clones in this sample may be carry-over from other donors' samples. CDR3 residues: CASVLQQKSSYNEQFF. The CDR3 DNA is TGTGCCAGCGTTTTACAACAGAAAAGCTCCTACAATGAGCAGTTCTTC.